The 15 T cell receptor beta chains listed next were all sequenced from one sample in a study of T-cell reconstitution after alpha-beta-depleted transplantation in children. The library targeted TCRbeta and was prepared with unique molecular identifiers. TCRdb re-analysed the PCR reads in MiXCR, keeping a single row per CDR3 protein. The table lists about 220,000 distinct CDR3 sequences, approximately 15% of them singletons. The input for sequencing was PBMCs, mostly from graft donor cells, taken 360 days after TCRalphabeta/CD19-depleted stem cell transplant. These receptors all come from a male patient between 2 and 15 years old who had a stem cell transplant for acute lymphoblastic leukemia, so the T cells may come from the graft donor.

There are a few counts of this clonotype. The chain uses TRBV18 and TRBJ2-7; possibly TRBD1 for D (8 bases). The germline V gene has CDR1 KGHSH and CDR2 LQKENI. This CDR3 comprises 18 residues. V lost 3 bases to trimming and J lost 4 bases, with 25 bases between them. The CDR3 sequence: CASSPKGRGARGPYEQYF. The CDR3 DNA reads TGTGCCAGCTCACCCAAGGGGAGGGGCGCCAGGGGGCCATACGAGCAGTACTTC.

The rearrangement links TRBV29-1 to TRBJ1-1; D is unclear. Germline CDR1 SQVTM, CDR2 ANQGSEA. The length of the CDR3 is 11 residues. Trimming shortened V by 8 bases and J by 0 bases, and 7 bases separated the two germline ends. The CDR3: CSISLNTEAFF. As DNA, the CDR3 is TGCAGCATTTCATTGAACACTGAAGCTTTCTTT. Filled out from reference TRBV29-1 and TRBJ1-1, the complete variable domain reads SAVISQKPSRDICQRGTSLTIQCQVDSQVTMMFWYRQQPGQSLTLIATANQGSEATYESGFVIDKFPISRPNLTFSTLTVSNMSPEDSSIYLCSISLNTEAFFGQGTRLTVV.

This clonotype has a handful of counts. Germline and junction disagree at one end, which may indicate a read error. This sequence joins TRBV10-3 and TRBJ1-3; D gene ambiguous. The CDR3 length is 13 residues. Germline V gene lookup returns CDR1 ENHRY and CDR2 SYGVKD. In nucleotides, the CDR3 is TGTGCCATCAGAACGCTCTCTGGAAACCCCATATATTTT. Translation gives CAIRTLSGNPIYF.

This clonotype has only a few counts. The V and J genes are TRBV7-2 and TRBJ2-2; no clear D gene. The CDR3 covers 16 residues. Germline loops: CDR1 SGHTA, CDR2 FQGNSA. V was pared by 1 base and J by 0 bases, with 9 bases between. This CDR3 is CASSLVVTSNTGELFF. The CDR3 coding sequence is TGTGCCAGCAGCTTAGTAGTCACTTCGAACACCGGGGAGCTGTTTTTT.

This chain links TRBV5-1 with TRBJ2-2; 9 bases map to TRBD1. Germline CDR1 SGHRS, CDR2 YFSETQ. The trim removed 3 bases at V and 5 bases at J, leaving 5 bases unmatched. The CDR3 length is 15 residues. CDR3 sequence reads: CASSSGQGRTGELFF. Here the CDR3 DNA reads TGCGCCAGCAGCTCCGGACAGGGGAGAACCGGGGAGCTGTTTTTT.

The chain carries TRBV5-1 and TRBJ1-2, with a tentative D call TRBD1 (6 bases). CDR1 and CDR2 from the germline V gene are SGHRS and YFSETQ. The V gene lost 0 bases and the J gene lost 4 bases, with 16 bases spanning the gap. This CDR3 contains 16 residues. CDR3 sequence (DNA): TGCGCCAGCAGCTTGGGCGGTATGGACAGATTCTATGGCTACACCTTC. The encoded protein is CASSLGGMDRFYGYTF.

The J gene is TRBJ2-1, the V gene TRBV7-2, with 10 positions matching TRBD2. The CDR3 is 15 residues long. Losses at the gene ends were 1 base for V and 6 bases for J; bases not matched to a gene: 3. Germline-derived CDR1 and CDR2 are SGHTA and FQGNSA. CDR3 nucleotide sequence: TGTGCCAGCAGCTTAGGCCTAGCGGGGGTCAATGAGCAGTTCTTC. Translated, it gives CASSLGLAGVNEQFF.

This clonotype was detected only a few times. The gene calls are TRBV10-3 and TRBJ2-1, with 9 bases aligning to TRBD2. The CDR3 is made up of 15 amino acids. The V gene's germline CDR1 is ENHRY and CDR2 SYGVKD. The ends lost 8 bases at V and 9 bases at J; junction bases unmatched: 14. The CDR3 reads CAIQPRASGEGEQFF. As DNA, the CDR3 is TGTGCCATCCAACCGAGGGCTAGCGGGGAGGGTGAGCAGTTCTTC.

CDR3 in DNA: TGTGCCAGCAGTTTGGCCAGGGGATCTTGGGGTTCACCCCTCCACTTT. Residues: CASSLARGSWGSPLHF. The chain is built from TRBV27 and TRBJ1-6, with D possibly TRBD1 on 6 matching bases. Germline V lookup: CDR1 MNHEY, CDR2 SMNVEV (reference sequence). This CDR3 is built from 16 residues. Trimming removed 3 bases at V and 9 bases at J, with 18 bases between.

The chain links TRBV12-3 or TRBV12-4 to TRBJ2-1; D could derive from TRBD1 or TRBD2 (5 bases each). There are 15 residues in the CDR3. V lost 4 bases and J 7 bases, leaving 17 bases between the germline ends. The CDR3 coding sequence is TGTGCCAGCAGTTCCGGGACCCAGGTCGAGAATGAGCAGTTCTTC. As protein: CASSSGTQVENEQFF.

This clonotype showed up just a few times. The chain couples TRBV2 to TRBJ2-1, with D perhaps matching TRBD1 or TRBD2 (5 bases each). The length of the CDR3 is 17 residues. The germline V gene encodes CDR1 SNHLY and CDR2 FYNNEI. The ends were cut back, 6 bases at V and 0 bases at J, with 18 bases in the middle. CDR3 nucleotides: TGTGCCAGCAGACTCTTCGGGGCTCAGAGCTCCTACAATGAGCAGTTCTTC. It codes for CASRLFGAQSSYNEQFF.

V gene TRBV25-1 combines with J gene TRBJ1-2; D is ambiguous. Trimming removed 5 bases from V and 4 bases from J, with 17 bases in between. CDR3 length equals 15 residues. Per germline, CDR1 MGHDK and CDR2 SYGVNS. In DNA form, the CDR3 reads TGTGCCAGCAGTCCCTCGGGGAAGGACTCCTATGGCTACACCTTC. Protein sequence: CASSPSGKDSYGYTF.

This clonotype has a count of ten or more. CDR3 nucleotides: TGTGCCAGCAGCTTAGACACGAATGAGCAGTTCTTC. This gives the protein CASSLDTNEQFF. V gene TRBV11-3 combines with J gene TRBJ2-1; D call uncertain. Germline lookup yields CDR1 SGHNT and CDR2 YENEEA. The ends were cut back, 0 bases at V and 7 bases at J, with 4 bases in the middle. CDR3 length: 12 residues.

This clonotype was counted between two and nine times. CDR3 DNA sequence: TGTGCCAGCAGTCCCCGGGGGACTGAAGCTTTCTTT. This sequence encodes CASSPRGTEAFF. The chain combines TRBV28 with TRBJ1-1; a weak D match, TRBD1 (5 bases). Germline CDR1 MDHEN, CDR2 SYDVKM. This CDR3 region has 12 residues. V lost 5 bases, J lost 5 bases, and 9 bases lay in between.

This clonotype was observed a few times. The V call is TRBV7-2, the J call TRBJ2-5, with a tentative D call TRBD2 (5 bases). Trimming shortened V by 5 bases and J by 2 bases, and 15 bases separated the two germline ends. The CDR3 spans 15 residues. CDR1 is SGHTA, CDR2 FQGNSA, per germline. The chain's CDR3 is CASSPQDLAQETQYF. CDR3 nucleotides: TGTGCCAGCAGCCCGCAAGATCTAGCACAAGAGACCCAGTACTTC. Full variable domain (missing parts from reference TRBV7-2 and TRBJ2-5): GAGVSQSPSNKVTEKGKDVELRCDPISGHTALYWYRQSLGQGLEFLIYFQGNSAPDKSGLPSDRFSAERTGGSVSTLTIQRTQQEDSAVYLCASSPQDLAQETQYFGPGTRLLVL.